Shown below are 10 T cell receptor beta chains from a single sample sequenced in a study of T cells in Graves' hyperthyroidism and ophthalmopathy. RNA transcripts were the template for amplifying TCR beta CDR3 regions. First-round RT-PCR with HTBI primers amplified the TCR CDR3 region. One entry per CDR3 protein results from TCRdb running MiXCR on the multiplex PCR reads. The sample lists about 660,000 distinct CDR3 sequences; about 45% were seen once. The sequencing input was peripheral blood or thyroid tissue (not recorded which). The origin of the receptors is an adult man with Graves' disease, either hyperthyroidism or ophthalmopathy (not recorded which).

This clonotype showed up just a few times. The chain links TRBV20-1 to TRBJ1-5, with D tentatively TRBD1 (5 bases). CDR1 and CDR2 from the germline V gene are DFQATT and SNEGSKA (reference sequence). V dropped 0 bases and J dropped 4 bases, with 10 bases sitting between them. There are 14 residues in the CDR3. This CDR3 is CSARDFRVNQPQHF. The DNA of the CDR3 is TGCAGTGCTAGAGATTTCAGGGTAAATCAGCCCCAGCATTTT.

This chain links TRBV12-3 or TRBV12-4 with TRBJ1-5; no clear D gene. Trimming shortened V by 2 bases and J by 0 bases, and 11 bases separated the two germline ends. CDR3 length equals 16 residues. The CDR3 loop is CASSLKGPNSNQPQHF. CDR3 sequence (DNA): TGTGCCAGCAGTTTAAAAGGGCCCAATAGCAATCAGCCCCAGCATTTT.

In its sample, this clonotype was seen a few times. The chain couples TRBV19 to TRBJ2-7; 8 bases map to TRBD1. Germline CDR1 and CDR2: LNHDA and SQIVND (reference sequence). After removal of 1 base from V and 0 bases from J, the junction contained 2 bases not matched to a gene. The length of the CDR3 is 15 residues. CDR3 in DNA: TGTGCCAGTAGTATAGCGGGGACAGGCTCCTACGAGCAGTACTTC. This sequence encodes CASSIAGTGSYEQYF.

This chain joins TRBV7-9 and TRBJ2-7, with D unclear. The tail of the sequence fits TRBJ2-1 better, so the J call may be wrong. The CDR3 runs 13 residues. CDR1 is SEHNR and CDR2 is FQNEAQ in the germline V gene (reference sequence). CDR3 loop: CASSLAMGNEQFF. CDR3 coding DNA: TGTGCCAGCAGCTTAGCGATGGGGAATGAGCAGTTCTTC.

This clonotype was detected many times. The CDR3 here is CASSKMGRNYEQYF. The DNA for the CDR3 is TGTGCCAGCAGCAAAATGGGACGGAACTACGAGCAGTACTTC. The rearrangement links TRBV5-8 to TRBJ2-7; D tentatively reads TRBD1 or TRBD2 (5 bases each). CDR1 and CDR2 from the germline V gene are SGHTS and YDEGEE. V was cut by 4 bases and J by 3 bases, with 14 bases left in between. This CDR3 has 14 residues.

This clonotype has a handful of counts. The V call is TRBV2, the J call TRBJ1-4; unclear D gene. Between the trimmed V and J ends, which lost 3 bases and 0 bases, there was a span of 8 bases. Germline values: CDR1 SNHLY, CDR2 FYNNEI. The CDR3 extends over 15 amino acids. CDR3 loop: CASSDRRATNEKLFF. The CDR3 DNA sequence: TGTGCCAGCAGTGACCGGAGGGCAACTAATGAAAAACTGTTTTTT.

At least ten counts were recorded for this clonotype. The CDR3 sequence is CATSDPRSTRDVNQPQHF. CDR3 nucleotides: TGTGCCACCAGTGACCCACGATCCACCCGGGATGTAAATCAGCCCCAGCATTTT. The chain couples TRBV24-1 to TRBJ1-5; no firm D call. From germline, CDR1 is KGHDR and CDR2 SFDVKD. Trimming pared 4 bases from V and 4 bases from J, leaving 22 bases between. The CDR3 covers 18 residues.

The chain has TRBV5-1 and TRBJ1-1, with D perhaps TRBD1 (6 bases). CDR1 SGHRS and CDR2 YFSETQ come from the germline V gene. The CDR3 consists of 15 residues. V lost 0 bases and J lost 7, with 16 bases in between. The CDR3 nucleotides read TGCGCCAGCAGCTTGGTTGCGGGGGCGACCGTTGAAGCTTTCTTT. This sequence encodes CASSLVAGATVEAFF. Variable domain in full (rest from reference TRBV5-1 and TRBJ1-1): KAGVTQTPRYLIKTRGQQVTLSCSPISGHRSVSWYQQTPGQGLQFLFEYFSETQRNKGNFPGRFSGRQFSNSRSEMNVSTLELGDSALYLCASSLVAGATVEAFFGQGTRLTVV.

Many counts were recorded for this clonotype. This rearrangement joins TRBV7-8 to TRBJ1-1; no reliable D call. Germline V gene data show CDR1 as SGHVS and CDR2 as FQNEAQ. V was pared by 5 bases and J by 8 bases, with 9 bases between. This CDR3 is built from 11 residues. CDR3 coding DNA: TGTGCCAGCAGCCCCCAATCCGAAGCTTTCTTT. Translating gives CASSPQSEAFF.

Turning to this clonotype: A read error may produce the germline difference seen at one junction end. V is TRBV6-5 and J is TRBJ2-2, with unresolved D. The germline CDR1 and CDR2 sequences are MNHEY and SVGAGI. This CDR3 contains 16 residues. CDR3 DNA sequence: TGTGCCATCAGTTACCAGCAGGTTTCGGGCACCGGGGAGCTGTTTTTT. This encodes CAISYQQVSGTGELFF.